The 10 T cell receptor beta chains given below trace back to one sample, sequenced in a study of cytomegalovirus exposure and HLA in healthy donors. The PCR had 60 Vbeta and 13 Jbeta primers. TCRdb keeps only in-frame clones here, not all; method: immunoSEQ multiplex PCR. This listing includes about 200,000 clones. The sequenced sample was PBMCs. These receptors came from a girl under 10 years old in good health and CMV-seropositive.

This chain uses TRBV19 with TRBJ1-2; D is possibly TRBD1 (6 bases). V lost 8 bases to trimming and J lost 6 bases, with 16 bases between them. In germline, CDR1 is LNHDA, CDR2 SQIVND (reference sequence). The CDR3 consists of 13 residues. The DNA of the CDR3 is TGTGCCAGTCCTCCTCGGGGGGCCAATGGCTACACCTTC. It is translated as CASPPRGANGYTF.

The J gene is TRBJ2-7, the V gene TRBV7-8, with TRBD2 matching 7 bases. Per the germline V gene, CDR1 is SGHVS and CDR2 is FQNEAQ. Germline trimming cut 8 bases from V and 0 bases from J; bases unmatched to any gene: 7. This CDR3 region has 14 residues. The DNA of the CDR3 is TGTGCCAGCCGGCGACTAGCCGACTCCTACGAGCAGTACTTC. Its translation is CASRRLADSYEQYF.

The CDR3 nucleotides are TGTGCAAGTCGCTCACAACAGGGAGATCAGCCCCAGCATTTT. This translates into CASRSQQGDQPQHF. This chain connects TRBV12-2 to TRBJ1-5; the table's D gene call, TRBD1, was not cross checked with the DNA. TRBV12-2 is a known pseudogene. There are 14 residues in the CDR3.

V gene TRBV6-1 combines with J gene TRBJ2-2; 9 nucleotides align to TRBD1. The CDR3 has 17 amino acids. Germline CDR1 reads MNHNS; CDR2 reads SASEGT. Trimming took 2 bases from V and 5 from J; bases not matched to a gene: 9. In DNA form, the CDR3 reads TGTGCCAGCAGTGAATACTGGACAGGGGTTGGGACCGGGGAGCTGTTTTTT. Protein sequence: CASSEYWTGVGTGELFF.

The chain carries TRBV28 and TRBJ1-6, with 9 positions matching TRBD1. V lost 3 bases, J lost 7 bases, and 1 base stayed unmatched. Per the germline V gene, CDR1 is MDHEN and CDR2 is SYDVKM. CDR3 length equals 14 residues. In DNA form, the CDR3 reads TGTGCCAGCAGTTTTGGGACAGGGAATTCACCCCTCCACTTT. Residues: CASSFGTGNSPLHF.

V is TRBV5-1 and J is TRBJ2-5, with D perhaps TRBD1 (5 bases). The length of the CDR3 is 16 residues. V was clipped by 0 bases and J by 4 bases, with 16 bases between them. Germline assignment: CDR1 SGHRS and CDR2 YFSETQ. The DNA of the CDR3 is TGCGCCAGCAGCTTGGACAGGTCAGCATACCGAGAGACCCAGTACTTC. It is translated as CASSLDRSAYRETQYF.

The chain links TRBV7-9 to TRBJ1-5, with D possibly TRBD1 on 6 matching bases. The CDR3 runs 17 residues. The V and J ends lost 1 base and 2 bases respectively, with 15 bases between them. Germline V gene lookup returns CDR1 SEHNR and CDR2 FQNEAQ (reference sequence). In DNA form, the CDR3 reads TGTGCCAGCAGCTTAGATAGTGCGGACAGTCGCAATCAGCCCCAGCATTTT. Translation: CASSLDSADSRNQPQHF.

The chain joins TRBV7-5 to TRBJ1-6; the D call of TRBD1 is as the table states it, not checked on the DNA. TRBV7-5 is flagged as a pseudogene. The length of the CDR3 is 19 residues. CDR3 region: CVRSLAGFAGGEFYSPLHF. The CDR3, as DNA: TGTGTCAGAAGCTTAGCTGGTTTTGCAGGGGGCGAGTTCTATTCACCCCTCCACTTT.

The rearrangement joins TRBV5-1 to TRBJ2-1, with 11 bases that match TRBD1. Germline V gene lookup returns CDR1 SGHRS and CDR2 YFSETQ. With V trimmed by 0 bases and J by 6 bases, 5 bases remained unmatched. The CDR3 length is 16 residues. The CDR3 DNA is TGCGCCAGCAGCTTGGTAGGACAGGGGGCAGGCAATGAGCAGTTCTTC. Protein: CASSLVGQGAGNEQFF.

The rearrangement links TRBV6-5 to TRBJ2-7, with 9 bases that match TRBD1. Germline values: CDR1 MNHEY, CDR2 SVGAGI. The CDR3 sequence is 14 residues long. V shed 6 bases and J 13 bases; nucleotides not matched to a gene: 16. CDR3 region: CASSPDRGRLLLYF. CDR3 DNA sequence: TGTGCCAGCAGCCCGGACAGGGGAAGGTTGTTGCTCTACTTC.